This note documents a single T cell receptor (beta chain) sequence. The CDR3 spans 12 residues. V lost 3 bases and J 8 bases, leaving 13 bases between the germline ends. Germline V gene sequence: CDR1 SQVTM, CDR2 ANQGSEA. This sample is part of a study of T cell changes during pregnancy in multiple sclerosis. TCRdb keeps only in-frame clones here, not all; method: immunoSEQ multiplex PCR. The repertoire holds 75,000 to 80,000 clones, with 90% to 95% as singletons. This sequence originates from a female donor in good health, enrolled as a control in a pregnancy study. The chain joins TRBV29-1 to TRBJ1-2; TRBD1 is a possible D gene (5 bases). The specimen was peripheral blood, collected in the second trimester of pregnancy. The CDR3 region has the DNA TGCAGCGTTGAGCAGGGCGCCGAGGGCTACACCTTC. It is translated as CSVEQGAEGYTF. Filled out from reference TRBV29-1 and TRBJ1-2, the complete variable domain reads SAVISQKPSRDICQRGTSLTIQCQVDSQVTMMFWYRQQPGQSLTLIATANQGSEATYESGFVIDKFPISRPNLTFSTLTVSNMSPEDSSIYLCSVEQGAEGYTFGSGTRLTVV.